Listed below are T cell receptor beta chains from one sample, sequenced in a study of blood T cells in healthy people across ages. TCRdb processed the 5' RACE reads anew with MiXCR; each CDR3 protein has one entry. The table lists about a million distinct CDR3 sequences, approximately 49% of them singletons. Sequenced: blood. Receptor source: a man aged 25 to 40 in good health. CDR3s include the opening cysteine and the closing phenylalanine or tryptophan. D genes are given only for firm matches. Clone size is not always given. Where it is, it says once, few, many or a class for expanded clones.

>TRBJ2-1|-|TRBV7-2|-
CASSLTGQNNEQFF
TGTGCCAGCAGCCTTACAGGGCAGAACAATGAGCAGTTCTTC
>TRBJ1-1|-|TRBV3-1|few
CASSPGSGGTEAFF
TGTGCCAGCAGCCCCGGGAGCGGAGGCACTGAAGCTTTCTTT
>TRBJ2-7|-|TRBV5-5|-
CASTIHGYNEQYF
TGTGCCAGCACGATTCACGGATACAATGAGCAGTACTTC
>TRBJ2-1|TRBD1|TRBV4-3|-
CASSLTSAQGAGYNEQFF
TGCGCCAGCAGCCTAACCTCAGCCCAGGGGGCGGGGTACAATGAGCAGTTCTTC
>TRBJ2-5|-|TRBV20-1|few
CSARALRDSQETQYF
TGCAGTGCTAGAGCCCTCCGGGACTCTCAAGAGACCCAGTACTTC
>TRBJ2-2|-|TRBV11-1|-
CASNLLATGNTGELFF
TGTGCCAGCAACTTATTAGCAACAGGGAACACCGGGGAGCTGTTTTTT
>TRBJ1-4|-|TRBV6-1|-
CASSERRNNEKLFF
TGTGCCAGCAGTGAACGCAGGAATAACGAAAAACTGTTTTTT
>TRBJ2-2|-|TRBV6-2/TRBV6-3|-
CATPGTANTGELFF
TGTGCCACCCCCGGGACGGCGAACACCGGGGAGCTGTTTTTT
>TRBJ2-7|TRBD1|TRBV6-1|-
CASSGRGQGHDEQYF
TGTGCCAGCAGTGGACGGGGACAGGGTCACGACGAGCAGTACTTC
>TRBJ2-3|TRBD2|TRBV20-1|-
CSARDSRNLLRGGRAEDTQYF
TGCAGTGCTAGAGATAGCCGAAACCTGCTGCGAGGCGGGAGGGCCGAAGATACGCAGTATTTT
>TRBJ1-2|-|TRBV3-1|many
CASSQALKGGGYTF
TGTGCCAGCAGCCAAGCACTTAAAGGGGGTGGCTACACCTTC
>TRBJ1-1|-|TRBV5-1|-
CASSINTGSEVAEAFF
TGCGCCAGCAGCATAAATACAGGGTCCGAGGTGGCTGAAGCTTTCTTT
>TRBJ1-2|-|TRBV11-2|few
CASSLDQGSYTF
TGTGCCAGCAGCTTAGATCAGGGGAGCTACACCTTC
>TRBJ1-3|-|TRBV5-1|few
CASSLEGLGNTIYF
TGCGCCAGCAGCTTGGAGGGGCTCGGAAACACCATATATTTT
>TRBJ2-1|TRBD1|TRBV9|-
CASSTRDREYNEQFF
TGTGCCAGCAGCACCCGGGACAGGGAGTACAATGAGCAGTTCTTC
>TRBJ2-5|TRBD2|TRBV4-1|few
CASSQDAASGGARETQYF
TGCGCCAGCAGCCAAGATGCAGCTAGCGGGGGGGCGAGAGAGACCCAGTACTTC
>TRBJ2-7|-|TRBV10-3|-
CATSLQGPEQYF
TGTGCCACCTCTCTACAGGGCCCCGAGCAGTACTTC
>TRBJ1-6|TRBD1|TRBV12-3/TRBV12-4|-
CASSLTPGQGFYNSPLHF
TGTGCCAGCAGTTTAACACCGGGACAGGGGTTCTATAATTCACCCCTCCACTTT
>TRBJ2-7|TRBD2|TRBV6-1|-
CASSLTSGGFPYEQYF
TGTGCCAGCAGTTTGACTAGCGGGGGTTTTCCCTACGAGCAGTACTTC
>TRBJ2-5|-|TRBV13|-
CASSLVGTGEIQYF
TGTGCCAGCAGCTTAGTGGGGACGGGAGAGATCCAGTACTTC
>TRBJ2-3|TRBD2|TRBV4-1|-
CASSQVRVAGGDTQYF
TGCGCCAGCAGCCAAGTGAGGGTAGCGGGGGGGGATACGCAGTATTTT
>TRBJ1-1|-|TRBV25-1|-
CASSVSTYDGNTEAFF
TGTGCCAGTAGTGTTTCAACTTACGACGGGAACACTGAAGCTTTCTTT
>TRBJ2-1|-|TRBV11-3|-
CASSLGVIEQFF
TGTGCCAGCAGCTTAGGAGTTATTGAGCAGTTCTTC
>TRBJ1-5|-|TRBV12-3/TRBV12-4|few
CASSSAGLNQPQHF
TGTGCCAGCAGTTCGGCAGGGCTCAATCAGCCCCAGCATTTT
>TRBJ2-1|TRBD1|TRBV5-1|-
CASIPSGQSNEQFF
TGCGCCAGCATACCTTCGGGACAGTCCAATGAGCAGTTCTTC
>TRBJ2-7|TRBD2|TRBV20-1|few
CSAPGLAGYEQYF
TGCAGTGCTCCTGGACTAGCGGGATACGAGCAGTACTTC
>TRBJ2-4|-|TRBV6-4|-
CASSDSRDKNLPRLTKNIQYF
TGTGCCAGCAGTGACTCGAGGGACAAAAACCTACCCCGCTTGACCAAAAACATTCAGTACTTC
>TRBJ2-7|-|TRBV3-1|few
CASSQFSGYEQYF
TGTGCCAGCAGCCAATTTTCTGGGTACGAGCAGTACTTC
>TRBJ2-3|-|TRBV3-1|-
CASSHRRGESTDTQYF
TGTGCCAGCAGCCACCGAAGGGGCGAGAGCACAGATACGCAGTATTTT
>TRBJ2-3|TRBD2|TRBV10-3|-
CAISRLGLAGEADTQYF
TGTGCCATCAGCCGCTTAGGACTAGCGGGGGAGGCGGATACGCAGTATTTT
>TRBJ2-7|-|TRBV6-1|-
CASSEMTRHEQYF
TGTGCCAGCAGTGAAATGACCAGACACGAGCAGTACTTC
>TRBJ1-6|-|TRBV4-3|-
CASSQDPSPRPLHF
TGCGCCAGCAGCCAAGATCCCTCCCCTAGGCCCCTCCACTTT
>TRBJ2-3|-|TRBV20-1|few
CSALYTDTQYF
TGCAGTGCTTTGTACACAGATACGCAGTATTTT
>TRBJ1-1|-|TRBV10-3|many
CAISTRLGGNTEAFF
TGTGCCATCAGTACCAGACTTGGGGGGAACACTGAAGCTTTCTTT
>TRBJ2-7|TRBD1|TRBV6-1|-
CASRVMGTGTYEQYF
TGTGCCAGCAGAGTTATGGGGACAGGGACCTACGAGCAGTACTTC
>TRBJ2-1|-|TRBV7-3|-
CARSLNRDDNEQFF
TGTGCCAGAAGCTTAAACAGGGACGACAATGAGCAGTTCTTC
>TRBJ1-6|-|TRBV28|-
CASSSAGLLNSPLHF
TGTGCCAGCAGCTCTGCGGGGCTATTAAACTCACCCCTCCACTTT
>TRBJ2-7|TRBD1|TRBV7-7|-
CASSPTRTGIEQYF
TGTGCTAGCAGCCCTACAAGGACAGGGATCGAGCAGTACTTC
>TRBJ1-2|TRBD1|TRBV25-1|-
CASSVPGTGSGYTF
TGTGCCAGCAGTGTGCCCGGGACAGGGAGTGGCTACACCTTC
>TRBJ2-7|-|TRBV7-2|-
CASSFDRLEQYF
TGTGCCAGCAGCTTTGACCGTCTCGAGCAGTACTTC
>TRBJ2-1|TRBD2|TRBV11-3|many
CASSPQGGTYNEQFF
TGTGCCAGCAGCCCCCAGGGAGGGACCTACAATGAGCAGTTCTTC
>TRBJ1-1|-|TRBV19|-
CASSGVPGAGVSEAFF
TGTGCCAGTAGTGGAGTCCCGGGCGCGGGTGTCTCTGAAGCTTTCTTT
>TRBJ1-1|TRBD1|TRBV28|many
CASSRLQGTGTEAFF
TGTGCCAGCAGTCGACTACAGGGGACAGGCACTGAAGCTTTCTTT
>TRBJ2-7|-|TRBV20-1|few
CSARGGATYEQYF
TGCAGTGCTAGAGGTGGCGCGACGTACGAGCAGTACTTC
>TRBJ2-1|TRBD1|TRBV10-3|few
CAISGTGGYMNEQFF
TGTGCCATCAGTGGAACAGGGGGGTACATGAATGAGCAGTTCTTC
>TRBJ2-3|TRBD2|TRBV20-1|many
CSATTSGGTDTQYF
TGCAGTGCCACGACTAGCGGGGGCACAGATACGCAGTATTTT
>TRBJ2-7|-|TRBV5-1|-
CASSLVGSIYEQYF
TGCGCCAGCAGCTTGGTAGGGTCAATCTACGAGCAGTACTTC
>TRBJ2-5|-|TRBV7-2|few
CASSFDITQKQYF
TGTGCCAGCAGCTTCGATATAACTCAGAAGCAGTACTTC
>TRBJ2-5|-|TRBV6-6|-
CASSYEVARPQETQYF
TGTGCCAGCAGTTACGAGGTAGCGCGGCCCCAGGAGACCCAGTACTTC
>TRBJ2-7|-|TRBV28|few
CASSAVAGSRYEQYF
TGTGCCAGCAGTGCAGTAGCAGGGTCAAGATACGAGCAGTACTTC
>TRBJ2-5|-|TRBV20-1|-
CSADGVYGQYF
TGCAGTGCGGACGGAGTCTACGGGCAGTACTTC
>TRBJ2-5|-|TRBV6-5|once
CASSYSFPQGAVNQETQYF
TGTGCCAGCAGTTACTCCTTCCCTCAGGGCGCGGTGAACCAAGAGACCCAGTACTTC
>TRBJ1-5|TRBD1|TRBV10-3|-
CAISESEGAGDQPQHF
TGTGCCATCAGTGAGTCGGAGGGGGCGGGAGATCAGCCCCAGCATTTT